Presented here are 8 T cell receptor beta chains from one specimen sequenced in a study of T-cell reconstitution after alpha-beta-depleted transplantation in children. Unique molecular identifiers were incorporated during preparation of the TCRbeta library. One entry per CDR3 protein results from TCRdb running MiXCR on the PCR reads. The sample holds under 300,000 distinct CDR3 sequences, roughly 12% seen once. The specimen comprised peripheral blood, sampled 180 days after TCRalphabeta/CD19-depleted stem cell transplant. The receptors here all came from a male patient aged 2 to 10 who had a stem cell transplant for chronic granulomatous disease, so the T cells may come from the graft donor.

This clonotype has ten or more counts. CDR3 region: CSVVYRDLNTEAFF. The CDR3, as DNA: TGCAGCGTTGTTTATCGGGATCTGAACACTGAAGCTTTCTTT. This chain joins TRBV29-1 and TRBJ1-1; no clear D gene. CDR3 size: 14 residues. Germline V gene lookup returns CDR1 SQVTM and CDR2 ANQGSEA. Trimming pared 4 bases from V and 0 bases from J, leaving 12 bases between. Full variable domain (remainder filled in from reference TRBV29-1 and TRBJ1-1): SAVISQKPSRDICQRGTSLTIQCQVDSQVTMMFWYRQQPGQSLTLIATANQGSEATYESGFVIDKFPISRPNLTFSTLTVSNMSPEDSSIYLCSVVYRDLNTEAFFGQGTRLTVV.

This clonotype was seen repeatedly, ten times or more. V and J are TRBV18 and TRBJ2-5; TRBD1 matches at 7 bases. Germline assignment: CDR1 KGHSH and CDR2 LQKENI. The CDR3 extends over 14 amino acids. V lost 6 bases and J lost 10; bases outside the gene matches: 14. The CDR3 coding sequence is TGTGCCAGCTCCCTTAAACCCGACAGGGAAAACCAGTACTTC. Translation: CASSLKPDRENQYF.

In its sample, this clonotype was seen many times. The chain is built from TRBV20-1 and TRBJ2-7; 7 bases map to TRBD2. The CDR3 totals 14 residues. Germline loops: CDR1 DFQATT, CDR2 SNEGSKA (reference sequence). The junction had 5 bases not matched to a gene; V was cut back by 0 bases and J by 3 bases. The CDR3 nucleotides are TGCAGTGCTAGAGAGGGGGAGGGTATCTACGAGCAGTACTTC. Translated, it gives CSAREGEGIYEQYF.

This clonotype was counted ten times or more. The V gene is TRBV5-1, the J gene TRBJ1-1; D possibly corresponds to TRBD1 (6 bases). Germline values: CDR1 SGHRS, CDR2 YFSETQ. The CDR3 loop spans 12 amino acids. V lost 8 bases, J lost 4 bases, and 12 bases lay in between. The CDR3: CASTGSGTEAFF. In nucleotides, the CDR3 is TGCGCCAGTACAGGGTCTGGCACTGAAGCTTTCTTT.

This clonotype showed up many times. The J gene is TRBJ1-2, the V gene TRBV18; a possible D gene is TRBD1 (6 bases). Germline V gene data show CDR1 as KGHSH and CDR2 as LQKENI. The V end lost 5 bases, the J end lost 4 bases, and 11 bases lay between the germline ends. The CDR3 has 13 amino acids. CDR3 protein: CASSSQGSYGYTF. The CDR3 nucleotides are TGTGCCAGCTCATCGCAGGGGTCCTATGGCTACACCTTC. Full variable domain (rest looked up from reference TRBV18 and TRBJ1-2): NAGVMQNPRHLVRRRGQEARLRCSPMKGHSHVYWYRQLPEEGLKFMVYLQKENIIDESGMPKERFSAEFPKEGPSILRIQQVVRGDSAAYFCASSSQGSYGYTFGSGTRLTVV.

The rearrangement links TRBV30 to TRBJ2-5; maybe TRBD2 (5 bases). The CDR3 loop spans 13 amino acids. The ends were cut back, 2 bases at V and 5 bases at J, with 12 bases in the middle. In germline, CDR1 is GTSNPN, CDR2 SVGIG (reference sequence). The CDR3 DNA follows: TGTGCCTGGAGTTTGGCCGGAGGCGAGACCCAGTACTTC. Translated, it gives CAWSLAGGETQYF.

Note on this clonotype: It may be a read error: a sequence one base away is much more abundant. This chain's CDR3 is CASNYQAGGMNEQFF. CDR3 coding DNA: TGTGCCAGCAACTACCAAGCGGGAGGTATGAATGAGCAGTTCTTC. The rearrangement uses TRBV5-4 and TRBJ2-1, with TRBD2 matching over 9 bases. Losses at the gene ends were 6 bases for V and 7 bases for J; bases not matched to a gene: 11. Germline assignment: CDR1 SGHNT and CDR2 YYREEE (reference sequence). There are 15 residues in the CDR3.

This clonotype was recorded at least ten times. V is TRBV20-1 and J is TRBJ2-3; a weak D match, TRBD1 (6 bases). Germline assignment: CDR1 DFQATT and CDR2 SNEGSKA (reference sequence). V lost 1 base, J lost 0 bases, and 14 bases lay in between. This CDR3 spans 16 amino acids. Here the CDR3 reads CSARGGHKISTDTQYF. The CDR3 nucleotides are TGCAGTGCTAGAGGGGGACACAAAATTAGCACAGATACGCAGTATTTT.